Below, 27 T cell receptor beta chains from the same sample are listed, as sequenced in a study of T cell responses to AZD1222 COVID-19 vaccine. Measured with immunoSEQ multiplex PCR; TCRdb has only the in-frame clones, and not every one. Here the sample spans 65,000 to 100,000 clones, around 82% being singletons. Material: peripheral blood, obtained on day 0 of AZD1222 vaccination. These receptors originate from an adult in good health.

CDR3 nucleotide sequence: TGTGCCAGCAGTCTCGACTGGGCAGGGGGCGGATATGGCTACACCTTC. Amino acids: CASSLDWAGGGYGYTF. V is TRBV28 and J is TRBJ1-2; 8 bases are a match to TRBD1. This CDR3 comprises 16 residues. Per germline, CDR1 MDHEN and CDR2 SYDVKM. Trimming took 5 bases from V and 5 from J; bases not matched to a gene: 13.

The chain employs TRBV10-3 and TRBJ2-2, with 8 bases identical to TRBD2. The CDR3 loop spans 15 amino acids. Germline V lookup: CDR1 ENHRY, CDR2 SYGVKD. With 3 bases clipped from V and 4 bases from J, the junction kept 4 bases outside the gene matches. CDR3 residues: CAISESSGPTGELFF. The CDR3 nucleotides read TGTGCCATCAGTGAATCTAGCGGGCCCACCGGGGAGCTGTTTTTT.

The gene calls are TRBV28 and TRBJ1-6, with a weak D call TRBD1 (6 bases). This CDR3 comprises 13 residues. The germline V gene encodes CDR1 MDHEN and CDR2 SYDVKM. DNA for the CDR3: TGTGCTTCAGGGGTACTCGGTAATTCACCCCTCCACTTT. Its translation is CASGVLGNSPLHF.

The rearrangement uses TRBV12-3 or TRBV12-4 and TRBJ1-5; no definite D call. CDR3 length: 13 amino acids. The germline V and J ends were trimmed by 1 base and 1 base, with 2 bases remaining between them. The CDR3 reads CASSLESNQPQHF. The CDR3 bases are TGTGCCAGCAGTTTAGAAAGCAATCAGCCCCAGCATTTT.

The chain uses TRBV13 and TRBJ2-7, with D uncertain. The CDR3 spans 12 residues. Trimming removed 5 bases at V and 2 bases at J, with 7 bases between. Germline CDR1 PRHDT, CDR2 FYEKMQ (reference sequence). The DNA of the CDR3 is TGTGCCAGCAGCCGAATCCCCTACGAGCAGTACTTC. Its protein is CASSRIPYEQYF.

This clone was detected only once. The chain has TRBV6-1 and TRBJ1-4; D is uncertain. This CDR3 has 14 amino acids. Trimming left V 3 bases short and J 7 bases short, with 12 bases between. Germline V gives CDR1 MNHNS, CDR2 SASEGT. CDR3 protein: CASSERSVLEKLFF. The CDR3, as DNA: TGTGCCAGCAGTGAGAGGTCAGTTCTTGAAAAACTGTTTTTT.

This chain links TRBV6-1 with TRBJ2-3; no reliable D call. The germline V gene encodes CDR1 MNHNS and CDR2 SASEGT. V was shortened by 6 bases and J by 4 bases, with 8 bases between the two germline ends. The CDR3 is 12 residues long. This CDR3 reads CASSLSPDTQYF. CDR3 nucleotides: TGTGCCAGCAGCCTATCCCCAGATACGCAGTATTTT.

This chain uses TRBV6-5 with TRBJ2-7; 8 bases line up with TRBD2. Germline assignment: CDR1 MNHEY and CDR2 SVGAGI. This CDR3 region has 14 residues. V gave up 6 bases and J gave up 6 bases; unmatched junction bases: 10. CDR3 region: CASSSGTSAGEQYF. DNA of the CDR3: TGTGCCAGCAGCTCCGGGACTAGTGCGGGCGAGCAGTACTTC.

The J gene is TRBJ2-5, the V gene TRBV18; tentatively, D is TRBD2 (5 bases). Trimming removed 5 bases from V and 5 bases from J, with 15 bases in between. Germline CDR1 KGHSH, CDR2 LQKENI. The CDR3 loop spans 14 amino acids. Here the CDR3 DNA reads TGTGCCAGCTCAAGCGGTCGGGTTCCCGAGACCCAGTACTTC. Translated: CASSSGRVPETQYF.

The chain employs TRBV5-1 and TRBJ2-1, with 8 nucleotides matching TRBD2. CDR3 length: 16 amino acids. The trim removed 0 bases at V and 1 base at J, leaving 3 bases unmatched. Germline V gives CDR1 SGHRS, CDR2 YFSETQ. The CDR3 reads CASSLASGYSYNEQFF. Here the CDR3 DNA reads TGCGCCAGCAGCTTGGCTAGCGGGTATTCCTACAATGAGCAGTTCTTC.

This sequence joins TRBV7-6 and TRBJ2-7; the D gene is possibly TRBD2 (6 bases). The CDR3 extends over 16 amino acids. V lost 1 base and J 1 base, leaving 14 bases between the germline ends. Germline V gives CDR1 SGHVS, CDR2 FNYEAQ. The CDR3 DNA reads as TGTGCCAGCAGCTTAGTCGGCGCCGGGGGATCCTACGAGCAGTACTTC. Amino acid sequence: CASSLVGAGGSYEQYF. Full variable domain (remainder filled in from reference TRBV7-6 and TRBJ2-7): GAGVSQSPRYKVTKRGQDVALRCDPISGHVSLYWYRQALGQGPEFLTYFNYEAQQDKSGLPNDRFSAERPEGSISTLTIQRTEQRDSAMYRCASSLVGAGGSYEQYFGPGTRLTVT.

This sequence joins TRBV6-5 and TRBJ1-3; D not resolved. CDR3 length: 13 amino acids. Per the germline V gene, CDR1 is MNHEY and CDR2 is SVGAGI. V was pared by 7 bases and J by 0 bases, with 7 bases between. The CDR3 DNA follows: TGTGCCAGCACTCCCAACTCTGGAAACACCATATATTTT. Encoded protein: CASTPNSGNTIYF.

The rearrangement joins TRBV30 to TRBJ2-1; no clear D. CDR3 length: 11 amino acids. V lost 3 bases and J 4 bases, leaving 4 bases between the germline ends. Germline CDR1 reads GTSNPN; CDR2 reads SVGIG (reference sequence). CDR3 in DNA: TGTGCCTGGAGGGGATACAATGAGCAGTTCTTC. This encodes CAWRGYNEQFF.

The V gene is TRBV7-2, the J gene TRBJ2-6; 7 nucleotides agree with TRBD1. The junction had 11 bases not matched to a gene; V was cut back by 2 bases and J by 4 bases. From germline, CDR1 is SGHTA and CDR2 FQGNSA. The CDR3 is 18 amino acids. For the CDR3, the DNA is TGTGCCAGCAGCTTATCGGCAGGGGGTTTGTACGGGGCCAACGTCCTGACTTTC. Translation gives CASSLSAGGLYGANVLTF.

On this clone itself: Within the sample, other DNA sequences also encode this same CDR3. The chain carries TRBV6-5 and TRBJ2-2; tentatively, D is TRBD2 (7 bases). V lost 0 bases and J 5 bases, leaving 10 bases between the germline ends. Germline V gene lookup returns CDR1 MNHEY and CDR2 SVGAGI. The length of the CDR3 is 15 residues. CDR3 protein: CASSYSRGGTGELFF. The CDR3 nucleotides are TGTGCCAGCAGTTACTCGAGGGGGGGGACCGGGGAGCTGTTTTTT.

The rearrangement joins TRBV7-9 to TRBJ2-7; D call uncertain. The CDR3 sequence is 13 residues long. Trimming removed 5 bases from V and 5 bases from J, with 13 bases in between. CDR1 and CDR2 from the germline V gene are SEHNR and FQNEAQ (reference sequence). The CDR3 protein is CASSPQDANEQYF. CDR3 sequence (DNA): TGTGCCAGCAGCCCCCAAGATGCTAACGAGCAGTACTTC.

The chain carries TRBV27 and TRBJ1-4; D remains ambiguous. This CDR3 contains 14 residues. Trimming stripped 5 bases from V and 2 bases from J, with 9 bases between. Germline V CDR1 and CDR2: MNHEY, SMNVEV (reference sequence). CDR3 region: CASSPSATNEKLFF. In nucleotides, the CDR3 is TGTGCCAGCAGTCCCTCAGCGACTAATGAAAAACTGTTTTTT.

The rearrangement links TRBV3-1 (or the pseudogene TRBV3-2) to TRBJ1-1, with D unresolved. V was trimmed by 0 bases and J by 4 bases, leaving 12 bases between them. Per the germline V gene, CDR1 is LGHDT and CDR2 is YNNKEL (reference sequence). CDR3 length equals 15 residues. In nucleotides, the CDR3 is TGTGCCAGCAGCCAAGAGCTCAGGCGGGGCACTGAAGCTTTCTTT. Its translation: CASSQELRRGTEAFF.

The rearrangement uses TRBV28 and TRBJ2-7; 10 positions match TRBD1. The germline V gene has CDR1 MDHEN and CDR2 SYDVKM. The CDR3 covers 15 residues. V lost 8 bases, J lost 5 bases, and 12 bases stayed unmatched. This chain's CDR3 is CASLFVGQGSNEQYF. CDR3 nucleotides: TGTGCCAGCCTCTTCGTGGGACAGGGGAGCAACGAGCAGTACTTC. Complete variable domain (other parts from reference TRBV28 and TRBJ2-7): DVKVTQSSRYLVKRTGEKVFLECVQDMDHENMFWYRQDPGLGLRLIYFSYDVKMKEKGDIPEGYSVSREKKERFSLILESASTNQTSMYLCASLFVGQGSNEQYFGPGTRLTVT.

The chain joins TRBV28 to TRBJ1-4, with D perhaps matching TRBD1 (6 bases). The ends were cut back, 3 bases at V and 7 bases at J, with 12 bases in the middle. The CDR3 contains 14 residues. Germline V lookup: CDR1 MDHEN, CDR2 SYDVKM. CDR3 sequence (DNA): TGTGCCAGCAGTTTCCGACGGACAGCTGAAAAACTGTTTTTT. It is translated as CASSFRRTAEKLFF.

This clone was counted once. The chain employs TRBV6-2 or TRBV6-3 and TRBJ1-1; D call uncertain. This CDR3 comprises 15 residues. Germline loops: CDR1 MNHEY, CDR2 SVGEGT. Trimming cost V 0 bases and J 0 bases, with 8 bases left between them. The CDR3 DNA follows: TGTGCCAGCAGTTACTCAGGACGGATGAACACTGAAGCTTTCTTT. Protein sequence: CASSYSGRMNTEAFF.

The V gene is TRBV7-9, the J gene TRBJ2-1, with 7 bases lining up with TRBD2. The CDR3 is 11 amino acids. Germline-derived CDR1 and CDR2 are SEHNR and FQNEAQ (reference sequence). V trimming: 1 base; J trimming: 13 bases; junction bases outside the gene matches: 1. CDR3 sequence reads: CASSLGAGQFF. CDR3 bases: TGTGCCAGCAGCTTAGGAGCGGGACAGTTCTTC.

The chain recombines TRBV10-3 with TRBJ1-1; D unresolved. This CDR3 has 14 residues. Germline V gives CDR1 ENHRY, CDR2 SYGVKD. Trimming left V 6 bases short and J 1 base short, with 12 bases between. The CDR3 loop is CAISALLANTEAFF. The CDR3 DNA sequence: TGTGCCATCAGCGCCCTTTTGGCGAACACTGAAGCTTTCTTT.

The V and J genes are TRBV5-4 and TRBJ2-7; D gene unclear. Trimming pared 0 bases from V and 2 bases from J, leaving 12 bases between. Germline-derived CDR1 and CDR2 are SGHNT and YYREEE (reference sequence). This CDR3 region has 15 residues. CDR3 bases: TGTGCCAGCAGCTTGGGAGTACAAGAGGCCTACGAGCAGTACTTC. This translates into CASSLGVQEAYEQYF. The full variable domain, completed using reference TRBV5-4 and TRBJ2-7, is ETGVTQSPTHLIKTRGQQVTLRCSSQSGHNTVSWYQQALGQGPQFIFQYYREEENGRGNFPPRFSGLQFPNYSSELNVNALELDDSALYLCASSLGVQEAYEQYFGPGTRLTVT.

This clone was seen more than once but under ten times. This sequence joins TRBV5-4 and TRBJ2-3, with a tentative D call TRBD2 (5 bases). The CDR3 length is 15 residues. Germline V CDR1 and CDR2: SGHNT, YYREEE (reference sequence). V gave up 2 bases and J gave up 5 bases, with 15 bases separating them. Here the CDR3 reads CASSLGPGGGDTQYF. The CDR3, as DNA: TGTGCCAGCAGCTTAGGTCCTGGAGGTGGAGATACGCAGTATTTT.

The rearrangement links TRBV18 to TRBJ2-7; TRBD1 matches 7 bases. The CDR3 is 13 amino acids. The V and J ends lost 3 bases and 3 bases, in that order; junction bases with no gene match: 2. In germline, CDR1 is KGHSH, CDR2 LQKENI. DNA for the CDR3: TGTGCCAGCTCACCGGGACAGAGCTACGAGCAGTACTTC. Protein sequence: CASSPGQSYEQYF.

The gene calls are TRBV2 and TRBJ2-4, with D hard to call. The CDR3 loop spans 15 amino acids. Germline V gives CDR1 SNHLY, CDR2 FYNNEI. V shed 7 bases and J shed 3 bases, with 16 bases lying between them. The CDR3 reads CASILEEGIKNIQYF. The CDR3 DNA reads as TGTGCCAGCATCCTAGAAGAAGGAATCAAAAACATTCAGTACTTC. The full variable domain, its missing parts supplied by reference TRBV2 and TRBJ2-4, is EPEVTQTPSHQVTQMGQEVILRCVPISNHLYFYWYRQILGQKVEFLVSFYNNEISEKSEIFDDQFSVERPDGSNFTLKIRSTKLEDSAMYFCASILEEGIKNIQYFGAGTRLSVL.